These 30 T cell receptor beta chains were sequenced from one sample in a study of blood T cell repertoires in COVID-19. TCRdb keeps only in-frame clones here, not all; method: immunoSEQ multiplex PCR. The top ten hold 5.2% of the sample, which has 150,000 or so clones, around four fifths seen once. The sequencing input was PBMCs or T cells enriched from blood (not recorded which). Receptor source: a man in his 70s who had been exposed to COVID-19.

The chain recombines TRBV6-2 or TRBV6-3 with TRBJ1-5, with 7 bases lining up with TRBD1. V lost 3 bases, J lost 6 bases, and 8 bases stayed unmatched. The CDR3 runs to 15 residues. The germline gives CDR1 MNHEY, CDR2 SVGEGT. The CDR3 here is CASSYQKGARQPQHF. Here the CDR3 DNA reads TGTGCCAGCAGTTATCAAAAGGGGGCGCGTCAGCCCCAGCATTTT.

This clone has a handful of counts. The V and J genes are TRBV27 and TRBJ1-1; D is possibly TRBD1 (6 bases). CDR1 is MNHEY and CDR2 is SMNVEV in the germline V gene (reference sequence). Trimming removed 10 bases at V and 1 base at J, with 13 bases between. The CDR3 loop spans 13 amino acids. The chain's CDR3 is CATHGQQNTEAFF. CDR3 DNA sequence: TGTGCCACACACGGACAGCAGAACACTGAAGCTTTCTTT.

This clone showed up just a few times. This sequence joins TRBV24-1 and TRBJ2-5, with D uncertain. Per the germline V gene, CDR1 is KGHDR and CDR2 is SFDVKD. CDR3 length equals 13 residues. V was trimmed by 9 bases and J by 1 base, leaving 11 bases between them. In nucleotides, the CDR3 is TGTGCCACCGCCCGAACCGGCCAAGAGACCCAGTACTTC. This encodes CATARTGQETQYF.

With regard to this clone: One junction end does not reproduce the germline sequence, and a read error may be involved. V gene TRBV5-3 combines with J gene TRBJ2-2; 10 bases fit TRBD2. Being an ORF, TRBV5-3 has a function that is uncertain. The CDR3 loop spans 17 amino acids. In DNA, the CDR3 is TGTGCCCGAAGGGTCCCTAGCGGGAGCAACGGCACCGGGGAGCTGTTTTTT. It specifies CARRVPSGSNGTGELFF.

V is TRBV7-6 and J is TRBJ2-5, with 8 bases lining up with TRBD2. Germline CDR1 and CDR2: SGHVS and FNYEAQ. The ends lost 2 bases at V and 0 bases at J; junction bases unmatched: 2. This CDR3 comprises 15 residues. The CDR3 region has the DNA TGTGCCAGCAGCTTATCTAGCGGGCACCAAGAGACCCAGTACTTC. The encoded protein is CASSLSSGHQETQYF. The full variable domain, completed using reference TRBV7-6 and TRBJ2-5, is GAGVSQSPRYKVTKRGQDVALRCDPISGHVSLYWYRQALGQGPEFLTYFNYEAQQDKSGLPNDRFSAERPEGSISTLTIQRTEQRDSAMYRCASSLSSGHQETQYFGPGTRLLVL.

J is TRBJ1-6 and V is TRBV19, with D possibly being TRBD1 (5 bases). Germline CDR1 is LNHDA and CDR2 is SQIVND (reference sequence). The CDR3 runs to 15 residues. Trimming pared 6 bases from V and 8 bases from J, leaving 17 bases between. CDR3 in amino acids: CASREGWGRDSPLHF. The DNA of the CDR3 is TGTGCCAGTAGGGAGGGCTGGGGCCGGGATTCACCCCTCCACTTT. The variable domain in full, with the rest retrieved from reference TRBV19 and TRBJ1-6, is DGGITQSPKYLFRKEGQNVTLSCEQNLNHDAMYWYRQDPGQGLRLIYYSQIVNDFQKGDIAEGYSVSREKKESFPLTVTSAQKNPTAFYLCASREGWGRDSPLHFGNGTRLTVT.

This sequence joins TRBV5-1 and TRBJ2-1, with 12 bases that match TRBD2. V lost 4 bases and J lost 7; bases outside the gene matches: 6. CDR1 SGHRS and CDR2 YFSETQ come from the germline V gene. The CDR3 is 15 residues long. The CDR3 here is CASSLLAGGRNEQFF. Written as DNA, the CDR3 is TGCGCCAGCAGCCTTCTAGCGGGAGGGCGAAATGAGCAGTTCTTC.

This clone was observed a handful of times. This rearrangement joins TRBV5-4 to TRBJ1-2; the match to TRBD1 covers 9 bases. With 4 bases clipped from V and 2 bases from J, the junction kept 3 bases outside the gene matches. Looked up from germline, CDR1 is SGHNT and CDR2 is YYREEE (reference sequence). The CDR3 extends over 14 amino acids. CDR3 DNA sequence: TGTGCCAGCAGCGGAGACAGGGGGAACTATGGCTACACCTTC. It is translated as CASSGDRGNYGYTF.

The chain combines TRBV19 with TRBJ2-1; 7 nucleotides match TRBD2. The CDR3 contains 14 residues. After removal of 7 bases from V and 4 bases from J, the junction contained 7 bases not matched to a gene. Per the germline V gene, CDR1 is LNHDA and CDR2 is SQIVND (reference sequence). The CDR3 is CASKVAGAYNEQFF. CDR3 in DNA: TGTGCCAGTAAGGTCGCGGGAGCATACAATGAGCAGTTCTTC. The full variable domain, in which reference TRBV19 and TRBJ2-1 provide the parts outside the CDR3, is DGGITQSPKYLFRKEGQNVTLSCEQNLNHDAMYWYRQDPGQGLRLIYYSQIVNDFQKGDIAEGYSVSREKKESFPLTVTSAQKNPTAFYLCASKVAGAYNEQFFGPGTRLTVL.

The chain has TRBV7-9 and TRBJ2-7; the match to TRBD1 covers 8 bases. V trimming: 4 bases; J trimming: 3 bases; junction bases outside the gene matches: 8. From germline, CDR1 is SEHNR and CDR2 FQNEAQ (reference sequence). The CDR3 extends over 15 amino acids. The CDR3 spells CASSSRTGLGYEQYF. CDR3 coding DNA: TGTGCCAGCAGCTCCCGGACAGGGTTGGGCTACGAGCAGTACTTC.

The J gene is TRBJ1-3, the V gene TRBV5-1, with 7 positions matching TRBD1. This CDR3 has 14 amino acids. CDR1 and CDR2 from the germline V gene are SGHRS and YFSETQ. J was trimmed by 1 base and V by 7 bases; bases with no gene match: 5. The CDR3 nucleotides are TGCGCCAGCGGGACAGATCTTTCTGGAAACACCATATATTTT. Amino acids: CASGTDLSGNTIYF.

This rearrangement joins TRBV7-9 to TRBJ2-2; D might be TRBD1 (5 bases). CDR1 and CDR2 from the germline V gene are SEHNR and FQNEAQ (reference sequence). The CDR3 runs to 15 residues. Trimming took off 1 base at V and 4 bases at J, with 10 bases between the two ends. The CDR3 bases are TGTGCCAGCAGCTTAGAGGACATAAGCACCGGGGAGCTGTTTTTT. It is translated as CASSLEDISTGELFF. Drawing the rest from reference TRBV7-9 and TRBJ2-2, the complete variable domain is DTGVSQNPRHKITKRGQNVTFRCDPISEHNRLYWYRQTLGQGPEFLTYFQNEAQLEKSRLLSDRFSAERPKGSFSTLEIQRTEQGDSAMYLCASSLEDISTGELFFGEGSRLTVL.

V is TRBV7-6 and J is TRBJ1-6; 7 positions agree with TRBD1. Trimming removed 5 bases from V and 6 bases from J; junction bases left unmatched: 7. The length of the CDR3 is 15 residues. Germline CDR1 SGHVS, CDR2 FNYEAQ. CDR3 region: CASSPRQGGNSPLHF. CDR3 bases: TGTGCCAGCAGCCCAAGACAGGGCGGTAATTCACCCCTCCACTTT. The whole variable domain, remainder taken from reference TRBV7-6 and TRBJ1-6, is GAGVSQSPRYKVTKRGQDVALRCDPISGHVSLYWYRQALGQGPEFLTYFNYEAQQDKSGLPNDRFSAERPEGSISTLTIQRTEQRDSAMYRCASSPRQGGNSPLHFGNGTRLTVT.

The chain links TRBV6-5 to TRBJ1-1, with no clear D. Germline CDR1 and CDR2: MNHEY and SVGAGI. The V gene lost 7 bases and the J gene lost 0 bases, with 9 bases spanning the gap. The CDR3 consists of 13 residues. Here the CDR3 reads CASTRDLNTEAFF. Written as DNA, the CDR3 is TGTGCCAGCACGAGGGATCTGAACACTGAAGCTTTCTTT.

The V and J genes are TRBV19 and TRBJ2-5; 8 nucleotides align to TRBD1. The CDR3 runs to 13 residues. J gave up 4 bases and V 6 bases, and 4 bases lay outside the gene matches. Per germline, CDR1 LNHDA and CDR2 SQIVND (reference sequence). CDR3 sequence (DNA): TGTGCCAGTAGGGACAGGGTAGGAGAGACCCAGTACTTC. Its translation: CASRDRVGETQYF.

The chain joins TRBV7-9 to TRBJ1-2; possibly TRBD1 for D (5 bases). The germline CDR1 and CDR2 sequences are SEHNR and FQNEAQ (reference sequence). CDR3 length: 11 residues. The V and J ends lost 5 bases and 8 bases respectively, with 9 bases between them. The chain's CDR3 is CASSVDRGYTF. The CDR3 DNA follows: TGTGCCAGCAGCGTCGACAGAGGCTACACCTTC.

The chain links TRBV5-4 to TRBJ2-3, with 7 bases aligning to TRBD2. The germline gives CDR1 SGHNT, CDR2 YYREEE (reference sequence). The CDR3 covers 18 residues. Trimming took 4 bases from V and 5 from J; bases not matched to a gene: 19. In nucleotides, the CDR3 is TGTGCCAGCAGCCACTGGGGAGGGGTTTCCGAGTCAGGAGATACGCAGTATTTT. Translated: CASSHWGGVSESGDTQYF.

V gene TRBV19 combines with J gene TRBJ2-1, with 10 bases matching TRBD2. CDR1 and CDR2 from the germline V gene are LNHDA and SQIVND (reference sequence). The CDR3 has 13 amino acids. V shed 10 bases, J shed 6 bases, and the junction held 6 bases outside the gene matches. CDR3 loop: CATRLAGLNEQFF. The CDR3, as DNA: TGTGCCACAAGACTAGCGGGTCTCAATGAGCAGTTCTTC.

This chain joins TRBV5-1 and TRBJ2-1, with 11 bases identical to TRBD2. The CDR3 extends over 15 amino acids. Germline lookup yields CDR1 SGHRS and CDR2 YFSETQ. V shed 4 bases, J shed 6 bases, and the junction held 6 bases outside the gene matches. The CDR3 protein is CASSATGTSGNEQFF. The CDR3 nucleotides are TGCGCCAGCAGCGCAACCGGGACTAGCGGCAATGAGCAGTTCTTC. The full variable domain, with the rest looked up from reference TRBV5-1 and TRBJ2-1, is KAGVTQTPRYLIKTRGQQVTLSCSPISGHRSVSWYQQTPGQGLQFLFEYFSETQRNKGNFPGRFSGRQFSNSRSEMNVSTLELGDSALYLCASSATGTSGNEQFFGPGTRLTVL.

The CDR3 here is CASSSGLAGGTGELFF. The CDR3 nucleotides are TGTGCCAGCAGCTCGGGACTAGCGGGGGGAACCGGGGAGCTGTTTTTT. The chain uses TRBV13 and TRBJ2-2; 15 positions match TRBD2. Germline CDR1 and CDR2: PRHDT and FYEKMQ (reference sequence). CDR3 length equals 16 residues. J lost 5 bases, V lost 4 bases, and 2 bases had no gene match.

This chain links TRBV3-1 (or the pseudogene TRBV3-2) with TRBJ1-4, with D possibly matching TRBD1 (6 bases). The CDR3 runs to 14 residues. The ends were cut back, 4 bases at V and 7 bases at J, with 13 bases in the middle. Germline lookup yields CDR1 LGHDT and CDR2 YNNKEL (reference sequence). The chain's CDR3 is CASSRQAQIEKLFF. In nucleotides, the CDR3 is TGTGCCAGCAGCCGACAGGCCCAGATTGAAAAACTGTTTTTT.

The CDR3 DNA reads TGTGCCAGCAGCTTAAATCGGGGGACCGGGGAGCTGTTTTTT. Translating it yields CASSLNRGTGELFF. V is TRBV7-2 and J is TRBJ2-2; D might be TRBD2 (6 bases). Trimming shortened V by 2 bases and J by 5 bases, and 9 bases separated the two germline ends. The length of the CDR3 is 14 residues. Germline V gene sequence: CDR1 SGHTA, CDR2 FQGNSA.

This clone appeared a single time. CDR3 sequence: CASSYPTSGGNYEQYF. For the CDR3, the DNA is TGTGCCAGCAGTTACCCTACTAGCGGGGGGAACTACGAGCAGTACTTC. The chain has TRBV6-2 or TRBV6-3 and TRBJ2-7; TRBD2 matches 12 bases. Per germline, CDR1 MNHEY and CDR2 SVGEGT. CDR3 size: 16 residues. J lost 3 bases, V lost 2 bases, and 5 bases had no gene match.

CDR3 amino acids: CATSDPRWGPYEQYF. In nucleotides, the CDR3 is TGTGCCACCAGTGATCCGCGGTGGGGCCCCTACGAGCAGTACTTC. The gene calls are TRBV24-1 and TRBJ2-7, with D possibly being TRBD1 (5 bases). V was clipped by 3 bases and J by 2 bases, with 13 bases between them. The CDR3 extends over 15 amino acids. Germline V gene sequence: CDR1 KGHDR, CDR2 SFDVKD.

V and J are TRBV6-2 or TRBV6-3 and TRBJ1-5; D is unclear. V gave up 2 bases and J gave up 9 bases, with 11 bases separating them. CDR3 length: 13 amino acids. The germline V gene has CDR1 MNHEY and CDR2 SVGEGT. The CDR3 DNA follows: TGTGCCAGCAGTTACGTCGTCCGGGGGCCCCAGCATTTT. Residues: CASSYVVRGPQHF.

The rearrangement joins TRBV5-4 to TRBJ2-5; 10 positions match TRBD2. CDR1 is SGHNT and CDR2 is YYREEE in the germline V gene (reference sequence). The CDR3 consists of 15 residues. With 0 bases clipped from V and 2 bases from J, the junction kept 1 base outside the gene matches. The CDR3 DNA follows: TGTGCCAGCAGCTTGGCTAGCGGGGGACAAGAGACCCAGTACTTC. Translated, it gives CASSLASGGQETQYF.

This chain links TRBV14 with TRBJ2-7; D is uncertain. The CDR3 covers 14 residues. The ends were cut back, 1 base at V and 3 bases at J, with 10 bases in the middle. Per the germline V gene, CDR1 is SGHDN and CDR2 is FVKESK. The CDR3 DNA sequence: TGTGCCAGCAGCCAAGTGGCTCCAAGCTACGAGCAGTACTTC. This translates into CASSQVAPSYEQYF.

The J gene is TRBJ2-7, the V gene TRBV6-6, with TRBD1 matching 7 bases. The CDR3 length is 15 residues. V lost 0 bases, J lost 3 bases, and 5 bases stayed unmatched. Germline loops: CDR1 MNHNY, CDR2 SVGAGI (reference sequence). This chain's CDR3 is CASSYSKGQFYEQYF. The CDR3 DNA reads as TGTGCCAGCAGTTACTCGAAGGGACAGTTCTACGAGCAGTACTTC.

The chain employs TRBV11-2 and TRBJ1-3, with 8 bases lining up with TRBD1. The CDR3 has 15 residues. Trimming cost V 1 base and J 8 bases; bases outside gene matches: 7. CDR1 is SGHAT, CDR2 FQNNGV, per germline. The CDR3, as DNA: TGTGCCAGCAGCTTAGGTCGAGACAGGGGAGACACCATATATTTT. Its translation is CASSLGRDRGDTIYF. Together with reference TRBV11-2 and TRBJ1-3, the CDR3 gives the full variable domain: EAGVAQSPRYKIIEKRQSVAFWCNPISGHATLYWYQQILGQGPKLLIQFQNNGVVDDSQLPKDRFSAERLKGVDSTLKIQPAKLEDSAVYLCASSLGRDRGDTIYFGEGSWLTVV.

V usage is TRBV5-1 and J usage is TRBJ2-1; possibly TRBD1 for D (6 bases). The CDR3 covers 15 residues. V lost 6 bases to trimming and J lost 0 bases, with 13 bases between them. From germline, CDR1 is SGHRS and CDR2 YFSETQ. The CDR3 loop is CASMRTESSYNEQFF. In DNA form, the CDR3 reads TGCGCCAGCATGAGGACAGAGAGCTCCTACAATGAGCAGTTCTTC.